One and the same sample provided the 12 T cell receptor beta chains below, sequenced in a study of blood T cell repertoires in COVID-19. Measured with immunoSEQ multiplex PCR; TCRdb has only the in-frame clones, and not every one. The repertoire consists of more than 110,000 clones, with 70% to 90% occurring once and the leading ten covering roughly 9.6%. Source material: peripheral blood. These receptors were obtained from an elderly woman with acute or convalescent COVID-19.

Comments on this clone: The same CDR3 can be traced to other DNA sequences in this sample. V and J are TRBV7-9 and TRBJ2-7, with D perhaps matching TRBD2 (6 bases). The ends were cut back, 0 bases at V and 3 bases at J, with 6 bases in the middle. Germline CDR1 reads SEHNR; CDR2 reads FQNEAQ (reference sequence). The CDR3 extends over 13 amino acids. CDR3 sequence: CASSLAGGYEQYF. The CDR3 nucleotides read TGTGCCAGCAGCTTAGCGGGGGGCTACGAGCAGTACTTC.

V and J are TRBV2 and TRBJ1-2; D uncertain. The CDR3 has 14 residues. V was pared by 7 bases and J by 3 bases, with 15 bases between. From germline, CDR1 is SNHLY and CDR2 FYNNEI. The CDR3 is CASIEGSSYYGYTF. The DNA for the CDR3 is TGTGCCAGCATCGAGGGTAGCTCTTACTATGGCTACACCTTC.

The chain has TRBV30 and TRBJ1-2, with D tentatively TRBD1 (6 bases). Germline V gene lookup returns CDR1 GTSNPN and CDR2 SVGIG (reference sequence). CDR3 length equals 16 residues. V lost 0 bases to trimming and J lost 4 bases, with 18 bases between them. The DNA for the CDR3 is TGTGCCTGGAGTGTACTCGGACAGACCAGGGGCTATGGCTACACCTTC. Translated, it gives CAWSVLGQTRGYGYTF.

The chain couples TRBV19 to TRBJ1-2; 9 nucleotides match TRBD1. Trimming removed 9 bases from V and 5 bases from J; junction bases left unmatched: 13. The germline V gene encodes CDR1 LNHDA and CDR2 SQIVND (reference sequence). This CDR3 has 15 amino acids. CDR3 region: CASTLQLTGGYGYTF. The DNA of the CDR3 is TGTGCCAGCACTCTCCAATTGACAGGGGGGTATGGCTACACCTTC.

The rearrangement joins TRBV2 to TRBJ1-2; 8 nucleotides match TRBD1. The CDR3 spans 13 residues. V shed 6 bases and J 8 bases; nucleotides not matched to a gene: 8. The germline CDR1 and CDR2 sequences are SNHLY and FYNNEI. In nucleotides, the CDR3 is TGTGCCAGCAGGAGGGGACAGGTTGAGGGCTACACCTTC. Translating gives CASRRGQVEGYTF.

The V gene is TRBV9, the J gene TRBJ1-2, with a possible D match to TRBD1 (6 bases). Germline values: CDR1 SGDLS, CDR2 YYNGEE. The CDR3 consists of 14 residues. The V end was cut by 0 bases, the J end by 2 bases, with 8 bases between. CDR3 loop: CASSVDTGNYGYTF. The CDR3, as DNA: TGTGCCAGCAGCGTAGATACAGGGAACTATGGCTACACCTTC.

This chain links TRBV30 with TRBJ1-6, with D perhaps matching TRBD1 (5 bases). Germline CDR1 is GTSNPN and CDR2 is SVGIG (reference sequence). CDR3 length equals 13 residues. CDR3 nucleotide sequence: TGTGGGGTTTCTGGGGCCTTAAATTCACCCCTCCACTTT. Translated: CGVSGALNSPLHF.

The chain uses TRBV5-1 and TRBJ1-3; no definite D call. V was shortened by 0 bases and J by 2 bases, with 12 bases between the two germline ends. Germline V gives CDR1 SGHRS, CDR2 YFSETQ. The CDR3 is 16 amino acids. In DNA form, the CDR3 reads TGCGCCAGCAGCTTGGCTTGGGTAGCTGCTGGAAACACCATATATTTT. Amino acid sequence: CASSLAWVAAGNTIYF.

This chain uses TRBV7-2 with TRBJ1-3; possible D gene TRBD1, 5 bases. The CDR3 is 16 residues long. Trimming pared 5 bases from V and 0 bases from J, leaving 14 bases between. In germline, CDR1 is SGHTA, CDR2 FQGNSA. Here the CDR3 reads CASSANTGLSGNTIYF. DNA of the CDR3: TGTGCCAGCAGCGCTAACACAGGCCTCTCTGGAAACACCATATATTTT. The entire variable domain, with the rest obtained from reference TRBV7-2 and TRBJ1-3, is as follows: GAGVSQSPSNKVTEKGKDVELRCDPISGHTALYWYRQSLGQGLEFLIYFQGNSAPDKSGLPSDRFSAERTGGSVSTLTIQRTQQEDSAVYLCASSANTGLSGNTIYFGEGSWLTVV.

The chain recombines TRBV18 with TRBJ1-1; 8 bases are shared with TRBD1. The ends lost 5 bases at V and 1 base at J; junction bases unmatched: 9. CDR1 is KGHSH, CDR2 LQKENI, per germline. The CDR3 totals 16 residues. CDR3 loop: CASSFLSGTGNTEAFF. The CDR3 DNA follows: TGTGCCAGCTCATTTCTTTCCGGGACAGGGAACACTGAAGCTTTCTTT.

This clone showed up just a few times. V gene TRBV2 combines with J gene TRBJ1-3, with D possibly matching TRBD1 (5 bases). This CDR3 is built from 14 residues. The V and J ends lost 6 bases and 2 bases respectively, with 11 bases between them. Germline V gene data show CDR1 as SNHLY and CDR2 as FYNNEI. The CDR3: CASRPQGPGNTIYF. CDR3 sequence (DNA): TGTGCCAGCAGGCCTCAGGGCCCTGGAAACACCATATATTTT.

The CDR3 protein is CASSRTPRDTQYF. As DNA, the CDR3 is TGCGCCAGCAGCAGGACACCAAGGGATACGCAGTATTTT. The chain is built from TRBV5-1 and TRBJ2-3, with D possibly matching TRBD1 (5 bases). There are 13 residues in the CDR3. The germline CDR1 and CDR2 sequences are SGHRS and YFSETQ. V lost 4 bases and J lost 6, with 12 bases in between.